This TCR beta chain was captured in a study of identical twins. This CDR3 has 13 amino acids. V shed 4 bases and J shed 4 bases, with 7 bases lying between them. Carrying unique molecular identifiers, the cDNA also gained a universal primer site through template switching. Via MiXCR, TCRdb re-called the 5' RACE reads, giving one row per CDR3 protein. The sample records 690,000 or so distinct CDR3 sequences, around 8.6% being singletons. Whole-study results and caveats: Abundant cord blood beta clonotypes carried fewer insertions; memory repertoires showed none.

This clonotype appeared many times. The antigen is not known. These data are also associated with another study on yellow fever vaccine responses in identical twins.

The J gene is TRBJ1-4, the V gene TRBV12-3 or TRBV12-4; weak D call: TRBD1 (6 bases). Sample: PBMCs. This TCR came from a woman aged 18-30 years in good health. The CDR3 sequence: CASSSGDNEKLFF. CDR3 coding DNA: TGTGCCAGCAGTTCAGGGGATAATGAAAAACTGTTTTTT.